This entry is about one TCR beta chain. Its binding antigen is unknown. No much larger clonotype is one base removed from it; base qualities were not supplied. The data were obtained in a study of technical replicates of blood from several donors (dated by TCRdb to the late 2010s). V and J lose 0 bases and 5 bases, and a span of 11 bases separates them. Via the germline V gene, CDR1 is LGHNA and CDR2 YSLEER. The CDR3 numbers 15 residues from cysteine through phenylalanine. Only the CDR3 portion is preserved as DNA: 45 bases, with reading frame beginning at the first base. Library creation used the immunoSEQ multiplex PCR assay. TCRdb holds this immuneACCESS table with in-frame rearrangements only. Some clones are missing; in checked studies, unresolved V genes explain under half, and the rest has no known cause. The sample contains 35,000 to 50,000 clones, around 96% of them found a single time. The leading ten clones occupy less than 0.45% of the sample.

The rearrangement combines TRBV4-3 with TRBJ2-1, and perhaps TRBD2 as D gene, on 5 matching bases. This sequence was found in a human donor in good health. Sequenced material: T cells isolated from PBMCs. Read as DNA, the sequence is TGCGCCAGCAGCCAAGATCAAGCGGCCAACAATGAGCAGTTCTTC. This translates into CASSQDQAANNEQFF.